The 30 T cell receptor beta chains presented below share a single source sample, sequenced in a study of graft-versus-host responses after intestinal transplantation. Assay: immunoSEQ multiplex PCR; the TCRdb copy retains only in-frame clones and omits some. Of 20,000 to 25,000 clones listed, around 94% are singletons. This material consisted of PBMCs, taken 156 days after intestinal transplant. All receptors come from a human patient who received an intestinal transplant, so some T cells may come from the graft donor.

V and J are TRBV7-9 and TRBJ2-1; 9 nucleotides agree with TRBD2. J gave up 15 bases and V 1 base, and 10 bases lay outside the gene matches. Germline CDR1 reads SEHNR; CDR2 reads FQNEAQ (reference sequence). The CDR3 is 14 residues long. CDR3 residues: CASSLVVAGDPPFF. The CDR3 DNA sequence: TGTGCCAGCAGCTTAGTGGTAGCGGGAGACCCGCCGTTCTTC.

J is TRBJ2-7 and V is TRBV9; TRBD2 aligns across 12 bases. The V segment lost 2 bases and the J segment 5 bases; nucleotides outside the gene matches: 8. CDR3 length equals 16 residues. Germline CDR1 SGDLS, CDR2 YYNGEE. The CDR3, as DNA: TGTGCCAGCAGCGTTAATCCTAGCGGGGGGGCCCACGAGCAGTACTTC. Its protein is CASSVNPSGGAHEQYF.

V usage is TRBV19 and J usage is TRBJ1-1, with D hard to call. The CDR3 covers 13 residues. The V end lost 8 bases, the J end lost 1 base, and 11 bases lay between the germline ends. Per the germline V gene, CDR1 is LNHDA and CDR2 is SQIVND (reference sequence). CDR3 region: CASHTRGNTEAFF. CDR3 sequence (DNA): TGTGCCAGTCATACCCGGGGGAACACTGAAGCTTTCTTT.

The chain combines TRBV7-9 with TRBJ1-2; D might be TRBD1 (6 bases). Germline V lookup: CDR1 SEHNR, CDR2 FQNEAQ (reference sequence). V lost 5 bases and J lost 2, with 9 bases in between. The length of the CDR3 is 13 residues. This chain's CDR3 is CASSQQGNYGYTF. The CDR3 coding sequence is TGTGCCAGCAGCCAACAGGGAAACTATGGCTACACCTTC.

The chain uses TRBV9 and TRBJ1-2; D is uncertain. Germline V gives CDR1 SGDLS, CDR2 YYNGEE. Trimming stripped 3 bases from V and 4 bases from J, with 16 bases between. This CDR3 has 15 residues. The CDR3 reads CASSGEDDGFYGYTF. In DNA form, the CDR3 reads TGTGCCAGCAGCGGTGAGGACGACGGCTTCTATGGCTACACCTTC. Combining the CDR3 with reference TRBV9 and TRBJ1-2 gives the whole variable domain DSGVTQTPKHLITATGQRVTLRCSPRSGDLSVYWYQQSLDQGLQFLIQYYNGEERAKGNILERFSAQQFPDLHSELNLSSLELGDSALYFCASSGEDDGFYGYTFGSGTRLTVV.

The CDR3 spells CASSPGLAGTMSTDTQYF. For the CDR3, the DNA is TGTGCCAGCAGTCCGGGACTAGCGGGTACCATGAGCACAGATACGCAGTATTTT. This chain connects TRBV28 to TRBJ2-3, with TRBD2 identical over 12 bases. CDR1 is MDHEN and CDR2 is SYDVKM in the germline V gene. The junction had 9 bases not matched to a gene; V was cut back by 5 bases and J by 0 bases. The CDR3 covers 18 residues.

CDR3 sequence reads: CASSLGRYSGNTIYF. DNA of the CDR3: TGTGCCAGCAGCTTAGGGCGTTACTCTGGAAACACCATATATTTT. The gene calls are TRBV7-8 and TRBJ1-3; D not resolved. The CDR3 is made up of 15 amino acids. The germline V gene encodes CDR1 SGHVS and CDR2 FQNEAQ. The V and J ends lost 1 base and 0 bases respectively, with 7 bases between them.

The chain couples TRBV5-1 to TRBJ1-1; 9 bases map to TRBD1. The CDR3 sequence is 13 residues long. Germline-derived CDR1 and CDR2 are SGHRS and YFSETQ. Unmatched junction bases numbered 8, after V lost 7 bases and J lost 7 bases. The CDR3 sequence is CASGYGTGIEAFF. The CDR3 nucleotides are TGCGCCAGCGGCTACGGGACAGGGATTGAAGCTTTCTTT.

The J gene is TRBJ2-7, the V gene TRBV28, with TRBD2 as a possible D gene (6 bases). V was clipped by 8 bases and J by 3 bases, with 17 bases between them. The CDR3 contains 14 residues. Germline V gene lookup returns CDR1 MDHEN and CDR2 SYDVKM. In DNA, the CDR3 is TGTGCCAGCGCCCCTTCGGGACTGAACTACGAGCAGTACTTC. Translation gives CASAPSGLNYEQYF.

This clone was found once. This chain links TRBV7-8 with TRBJ2-2, with no clear D. CDR3 length: 13 amino acids. Germline-derived CDR1 and CDR2 are SGHVS and FQNEAQ. V lost 4 bases to trimming and J lost 7 bases, with 10 bases between them. CDR3 sequence (DNA): TGTGCCAGCAGCTCCCTCGTGAACGGGGAGCTGTTTTTT. This gives the protein CASSSLVNGELFF.

V gene TRBV5-1 combines with J gene TRBJ2-3; 14 bases align to TRBD2. This CDR3 spans 17 amino acids. The junction had 4 bases not matched to a gene; V was cut back by 3 bases and J by 1 base. Germline assignment: CDR1 SGHRS and CDR2 YFSETQ. CDR3 bases: TGCGCCAGCAGCTGGGGACTAGCGGGAGTAGGCACAGATACGCAGTATTTT. This codes for CASSWGLAGVGTDTQYF.

The chain recombines TRBV7-9 with TRBJ2-1, with no clear D. The CDR3 is 15 amino acids. Trimming left V 5 bases short and J 5 bases short, with 16 bases between. Germline CDR1 SEHNR, CDR2 FQNEAQ (reference sequence). The CDR3 DNA follows: TGTGCCAGCAGCCTAGGAGTCAGGCAAGACAATGAGCAGTTCTTC. Protein product: CASSLGVRQDNEQFF.

The chain couples TRBV5-5 to TRBJ1-5; 7 nucleotides line up with TRBD1. Germline CDR1 SGHKS, CDR2 YYEKEE (reference sequence). There are 15 residues in the CDR3. The junction had 3 bases not matched to a gene; V was cut back by 0 bases and J by 3 bases. In nucleotides, the CDR3 is TGTGCCAGCAGCTTGGAGGGACAGCCCAATCAGCCCCAGCATTTT. Its translation: CASSLEGQPNQPQHF.

With respect to this clone: Its ends do not fully match the called genes, so a read error is possible. The chain recombines TRBV30 with TRBJ1-5; TRBD1 might be the D (6 bases). The CDR3 is made up of 12 amino acids. CDR1 and CDR2 (germline): GTSNPN, SVGIG (reference sequence). This CDR3 reads CAWSSTGSMPRF. For the CDR3, the DNA is TGTGCCTGGAGCTCGACAGGCTCCATGCCTCGTTTT.

V usage is TRBV27 and J usage is TRBJ2-7; TRBD1 matches at 8 bases. The CDR3 totals 13 residues. With V trimmed by 5 bases and J by 4 bases, 4 bases remained unmatched. CDR1 is MNHEY, CDR2 SMNVEV, per germline (reference sequence). The CDR3 nucleotides are TGTGCCAGCAGTCAGGGGGCCAAATACGAGCAGTACTTC. This gives the protein CASSQGAKYEQYF.

This clone was seen a single time. In DNA form, the CDR3 reads TGTGCCAGCAGCTTTGACAGTGACTATGGCTACACCTTC. This translates into CASSFDSDYGYTF. This chain uses TRBV7-9 with TRBJ1-2; D possibly corresponds to TRBD1 (5 bases). V shed 3 bases and J shed 3 bases, with 8 bases lying between them. Germline V lookup: CDR1 SEHNR, CDR2 FQNEAQ (reference sequence). The CDR3 has 13 residues.

The V call is TRBV27, the J call TRBJ2-7, with TRBD2 identical over 10 bases. V was clipped by 1 base and J by 3 bases; unmatched bases: 3. Looked up from germline, CDR1 is MNHEY and CDR2 is SMNVEV (reference sequence). The CDR3 loop spans 15 amino acids. CDR3 region: CASSLFASGSYEQYF. Here the CDR3 DNA reads TGTGCCAGCAGTTTATTCGCTAGCGGGAGCTACGAGCAGTACTTC.

The rearrangement joins TRBV7-6 to TRBJ2-3; D ambiguous. The germline V gene has CDR1 SGHVS and CDR2 FNYEAQ. The length of the CDR3 is 17 residues. The V gene lost 2 bases and the J gene lost 4 bases, with 19 bases spanning the gap. The CDR3 is CASSLSTASSSADTQYF. The DNA of the CDR3 is TGTGCCAGCAGCTTATCAACCGCTAGTTCTAGTGCAGATACGCAGTATTTT.

The chain combines TRBV27 with TRBJ1-1, with D possibly matching TRBD1 (6 bases). Germline V gene lookup returns CDR1 MNHEY and CDR2 SMNVEV (reference sequence). V shed 5 bases and J shed 8 bases, with 12 bases lying between them. This CDR3 has 12 residues. The CDR3 DNA reads TGTGCCAGCAGTAGCGGGGGCTCGGAAGCTTTCTTT. It specifies CASSSGGSEAFF.

This clone was seen a single time. The chain uses TRBV29-1 and TRBJ2-3; no firm D call. The CDR3 sequence is 14 residues long. Per germline, CDR1 SQVTM and CDR2 ANQGSEA. V was trimmed by 2 bases and J by 4 bases, leaving 13 bases between them. This CDR3 reads CSVEFSGWADTQYF. The CDR3 DNA reads TGCAGCGTTGAATTTTCCGGTTGGGCAGATACGCAGTATTTT.

The CDR3 sequence: CRWGHTEAFF. The DNA of the CDR3 is TGCAGGTGGGGCCACACTGAAGCTTTCTTT. The J gene is TRBJ1-1, the V gene TRBV20-1, with TRBD1 as a possible D gene (5 bases). The germline V gene has CDR1 DFQATT and CDR2 SNEGSKA (reference sequence). This CDR3 is built from 10 residues.

The chain couples TRBV5-1 to TRBJ2-6, with 8 nucleotides matching TRBD1. The trim removed 6 bases at V and 0 bases at J, leaving 11 bases unmatched. This CDR3 spans 18 amino acids. Germline CDR1 SGHRS, CDR2 YFSETQ. The CDR3: CASNLLGTGVSGANVLTF. CDR3 nucleotides: TGCGCCAGCAACCTTCTAGGGACAGGAGTCTCTGGGGCCAACGTCCTGACTTTC.

The chain combines TRBV11-3 with TRBJ1-1, with a tentative D call TRBD1 (5 bases). Germline V gives CDR1 SGHNT, CDR2 YENEEA. The length of the CDR3 is 17 residues. The V end was cut by 1 base, the J end by 5 bases, with 20 bases between. CDR3 in DNA: TGTGCCAGCAGCTTAGTGGGTGGCGCAGGGCTGGGTACTGAAGCTTTCTTT. Its protein product is CASSLVGGAGLGTEAFF.

The chain combines TRBV11-3 with TRBJ1-1; 10 bases map to TRBD1. The CDR3 consists of 15 residues. The trim removed 5 bases at V and 6 bases at J, leaving 9 bases unmatched. Germline loops: CDR1 SGHNT, CDR2 YENEEA. The CDR3 coding sequence is TGTGCCAGCAGCCCAGGGACAGGGGCTAGTGCTGAAGCTTTCTTT. As protein: CASSPGTGASAEAFF.

The chain joins TRBV6-5 to TRBJ1-1, with D possibly TRBD1 on 5 matching bases. The germline V gene encodes CDR1 MNHEY and CDR2 SVGAGI. V was cut by 0 bases and J by 1 base, with 9 bases left in between. The CDR3 totals 15 residues. CDR3 loop: CASSYSRTGNTEAFF. The CDR3 region has the DNA TGTGCCAGCAGTTACTCTCGAACAGGGAACACTGAAGCTTTCTTT.

The chain employs TRBV7-9 and TRBJ2-1; D not resolved. The germline gives CDR1 SEHNR, CDR2 FQNEAQ (reference sequence). Between the trimmed V and J ends, which lost 0 bases and 4 bases, there was a span of 1 base. The CDR3 sequence is 12 residues long. The CDR3 loop is CASSLAYNEQFF. The CDR3 coding sequence is TGTGCCAGCAGCTTAGCTTACAATGAGCAGTTCTTC.

CDR3 residues: CAWSTTSGSPNEQFF. The CDR3 DNA reads TGTGCCTGGAGCACCACTAGCGGGAGCCCCAATGAGCAGTTCTTC. The genes are TRBV30 and TRBJ2-1; 11 nucleotides align to TRBD2. This CDR3 has 15 residues. J lost 6 bases, V lost 3 bases, and 7 bases had no gene match. Germline V lookup: CDR1 GTSNPN, CDR2 SVGIG (reference sequence).

The CDR3 nucleotides are TGTGCCAGTAGTACGGTTTTGGAAGTACCCAATCAGCCCCAGCATTTT. Protein: CASSTVLEVPNQPQHF. The chain recombines TRBV19 with TRBJ1-5; D not certain. This CDR3 comprises 16 residues. The V end was cut by 4 bases, the J end by 3 bases, with 16 bases between. Germline V gene lookup returns CDR1 LNHDA and CDR2 SQIVND (reference sequence). The whole variable domain, remainder taken from reference TRBV19 and TRBJ1-5, is DGGITQSPKYLFRKEGQNVTLSCEQNLNHDAMYWYRQDPGQGLRLIYYSQIVNDFQKGDIAEGYSVSREKKESFPLTVTSAQKNPTAFYLCASSTVLEVPNQPQHFGDGTRLSIL.

This clone showed up just once. The chain joins TRBV11-2 to TRBJ2-7; 7 nucleotides line up with TRBD2. The CDR3 loop spans 16 amino acids. The V and J ends lost 2 bases and 2 bases, in that order; junction bases with no gene match: 9. The germline V gene has CDR1 SGHAT and CDR2 FQNNGV. The CDR3 coding sequence is TGTGCCAGCAGCTTACCGTGGGCGGGAGTCGCCTACGAGCAGTACTTC. This sequence encodes CASSLPWAGVAYEQYF.

This clone was picked up one time. The chain carries TRBV6-6 and TRBJ1-1, with D maybe TRBD1 (5 bases). Germline V gives CDR1 MNHNY, CDR2 SVGAGI (reference sequence). The CDR3 has 16 amino acids. V gave up 2 bases and J gave up 1 base, with 14 bases separating them. CDR3 bases: TGTGCCAGCAGTTACCCCGGGCAGAGGGGGAACACTGAAGCTTTCTTT. Its translation is CASSYPGQRGNTEAFF.